A selection of T cell receptor beta chains follows, all from one sample in a study of T-cell reconstitution after alpha-beta-depleted transplantation in children. In TCRdb, the PCR reads were re-called with MiXCR into one record per CDR3 protein. The profile covers hundreds of thousands of distinct CDR3 sequences, with about 18% appearing a single time and 3% to 3.5% taken by the ten largest. The sequences come from PBMCs from the stem cell graft donor, collected from the stem cell graft. The receptor source for this set is a human donor who donated a stem cell graft to a child with acute lymphoblastic leukemia. CDR3s include the opening cysteine and the closing phenylalanine or tryptophan. Each record gives: J gene, V gene, D gene, CDR3 length, clone size, CDR3 protein, CDR3 DNA. D genes are given only for firm matches. Where a row states a size, it is once, few, many or the class of an expanded clone; other rows omit it.

>TRBJ2-7|TRBV25-1|TRBD1|16|NA
CASSGGAGTGYYEQYF
TGTGCCAGCAGTGGAGGGGCGGGGACAGGTTATTACGAGCAGTACTTC
>TRBJ1-4|TRBV5-1|TRBD1|15|many
CASSLDRDRNEKLFF
TGCGCCAGCAGCTTGGACCGGGACAGGAATGAAAAACTGTTTTTT
>TRBJ2-7|TRBV7-9|NA|14|NA
CASSLGLGGDEQYF
TGTGCCAGCAGCTTAGGGCTGGGGGGAGACGAGCAGTACTTC
>TRBJ1-2|TRBV15|NA|14|few
CATSEGQANYGYTF
TGTGCCACGTCGGAGGGCCAAGCTAACTATGGCTACACCTTC
>TRBJ1-1|TRBV7-3|NA|13|NA
CASSLGEHTEAFF
TGTGCCAGCAGCTTAGGGGAACACACTGAAGCTTTCTTT
>TRBJ2-3|TRBV20-1|NA|12|NA
CSAREGSDTQYF
TGCAGTGCTAGAGAAGGATCAGATACGCAGTATTTT
>TRBJ2-1|TRBV27|NA|15|few
CASSLGISSYNEQFF
TGTGCCAGCAGTTTGGGCATTAGCTCCTACAATGAGCAGTTCTTC
>TRBJ1-3|TRBV29-1|NA|19|NA
CSIPGIMAGIGAGGNTIYF
TGCTCCATCCCAGGGATAATGGCAGGGATAGGAGCTGGTGGAAACACCATATATTTT
>TRBJ2-1|TRBV7-9|TRBD2|16|NA
CASSPGTSGTYNEQFF
TGTGCCAGCAGCCCAGGGACTAGCGGGACCTACAATGAGCAGTTCTTC
>TRBJ2-1|TRBV20-1|TRBD2|14|NA
CSARDPSGRIEQFF
TGCAGTGCTAGAGACCCTAGCGGGAGAATTGAGCAGTTCTTC
>TRBJ1-5|TRBV6-5|NA|14|NA
CASSYYRDNQPQHF
TGTGCCAGCAGTTACTACAGGGACAATCAGCCCCAGCATTTT
>TRBJ2-7|TRBV20-1|NA|10|few
CSAAIYEQYF
TGCAGTGCCGCGATCTACGAGCAGTACTTC
>TRBJ2-7|TRBV12-3/TRBV12-4|NA|14|NA
CACRPTGNPCEQYF
TGTGCCTGCAGGCCTACAGGGAACCCCTGCGAGCAGTACTTC
>TRBJ2-1|TRBV5-1|TRBD2|15|few
CASSLGLAGMDEQFF
TGCGCCAGCAGCTTGGGACTAGCGGGCATGGACGAGCAGTTCTTC
>TRBJ2-2|TRBV20-1|NA|16|NA
CSARNTGTGFTGELFF
TGCAGTGCTAGAAATACCGGGACGGGATTCACCGGGGAGCTGTTTTTT
>TRBJ2-2|TRBV19|NA|14|few
CASQIRENTGELFF
TGTGCCAGTCAAATCAGAGAGAACACCGGGGAGCTGTTTTTT
>TRBJ2-1|TRBV10-3|TRBD2|16|many
CAIGLLAGVSYNEQFF
TGTGCCATCGGACTCCTAGCGGGAGTTTCCTACAATGAGCAGTTCTTC
>TRBJ1-4|TRBV12-3/TRBV12-4|NA|12|few
CASRRGNEKLFF
TGTGCCAGCAGGAGAGGTAATGAAAAACTGTTTTTT
>TRBJ2-1|TRBV4-1|NA|14|few
CASSLLFEGSEQFF
TGCGCCAGCAGCCTTCTCTTCGAGGGCAGTGAGCAGTTCTTC
>TRBJ2-3|TRBV5-1|NA|12|NA
CASSLNGDTQYF
TGCGCCAGCAGCTTGAACGGTGATACGCAGTATTTT
>TRBJ2-5|TRBV9|NA|14|NA
CASSVGELQETQYF
TGTGCCAGCAGCGTCGGGGAACTCCAAGAGACCCAGTACTTC
>TRBJ2-7|TRBV6-1|NA|13|few
CASSLIRAHEQYF
TGTGCCAGCAGCCTGATAAGGGCTCACGAGCAGTACTTC
>TRBJ2-1|TRBV7-9|TRBD2|15|once
CASSPGGRWGNEQFF
TGTGCCAGCAGCCCTGGCGGGAGATGGGGCAATGAGCAGTTCTTC
>TRBJ2-2|TRBV24-1|NA|12|NA
CATSDFPGELFF
TGTGCCACCAGTGATTTTCCCGGGGAGCTGTTTTTT
>TRBJ1-6|TRBV12-3/TRBV12-4|NA|17|few
CASRPSTRVSYNSPLHF
TGTGCCAGCAGACCTTCCACCAGGGTGTCCTATAATTCACCCCTCCACTTT
>TRBJ2-2|TRBV6-2/TRBV6-3|TRBD2|17|NA
CASSQTSGSPNTGELFF
TGTGCCAGCAGCCAGACTAGCGGGAGTCCGAACACCGGGGAGCTGTTTTTT
>TRBJ2-1|TRBV5-1|TRBD2|15|NA
CASSLSGMGGYEQFF
TGCGCCAGCAGCCTTAGCGGAATGGGAGGGTATGAGCAGTTCTTC
>TRBJ2-5|TRBV5-1|NA|15|few
CASSLSRGQQETQYF
TGCGCCAGCAGCTTGTCTCGCGGACAGCAAGAGACCCAGTACTTC
>TRBJ1-5|TRBV12-3/TRBV12-4|NA|15|NA
CASSLQTESNQPQHF
TGTGCCAGCAGTTTACAGACGGAGAGCAATCAGCCCCAGCATTTT
>TRBJ2-7|TRBV19|NA|13|NA
CASSIKATYEQYF
TGTGCCAGTAGTATAAAAGCGACCTACGAGCAGTACTTC
>TRBJ2-7|TRBV6-5|TRBD1|14|few
CASSFRDRDYEQYF
TGTGCCAGCAGTTTCCGGGACAGGGACTACGAGCAGTACTTC
>TRBJ2-1|TRBV20-1|TRBD2|14|few
CSASLLAVRNEQFF
TGCAGTGCTAGCTTGCTAGCGGTACGCAATGAGCAGTTCTTC
>TRBJ1-5|TRBV6-2/TRBV6-3|NA|14|NA
CASRKDPSNQPQHF
TGTGCCAGCAGGAAAGACCCGAGCAATCAGCCCCAGCATTTT
>TRBJ1-5|TRBV5-5|NA|12|NA
CASSLTGQPQHF
TGTGCCAGCAGTTTGACGGGTCAGCCCCAGCATTTT
>TRBJ1-1|TRBV20-1|NA|15|NA
CSARGAGVMDTEAFF
TGCAGTGCTAGAGGCGCCGGGGTTATGGACACTGAAGCTTTCTTT
>TRBJ1-1|TRBV24-1|NA|14|NA
CATRGRTANTEAFF
TGTGCCACCAGAGGAAGGACGGCAAACACTGAAGCTTTCTTT
>TRBJ2-7|TRBV2|NA|14|NA
CASSTQVFSYEQYF
TGTGCCAGCAGTACGCAGGTTTTCTCCTACGAGCAGTACTTC
>TRBJ1-5|TRBV18|NA|14|few
CASSPGGTHQPQHF
TGTGCCAGCTCACCGGGGGGGACGCATCAGCCCCAGCATTTT
>TRBJ1-2|TRBV5-6|NA|13|NA
CASSSPGRYGYTF
TGTGCCAGCAGCTCTCCAGGGCGCTATGGCTACACCTTC
>TRBJ2-1|TRBV5-1|TRBD2|14|few
CASSGLAGVHEQFF
TGCGCCAGCAGCGGACTAGCGGGAGTCCATGAGCAGTTCTTC